The sequence of this TCR beta chain was determined in a study of OX40 agonist ivuxolimab in advanced cancers. About the research overall: A partial response was reached by three patients: one with hepatocellular carcinoma and two with cutaneous melanoma.

There are a few counts of this clone. No antigen is known for it. Patients were ruled out by autoimmune disease history or systemic immunosuppression. Germline assignment: CDR1 SGHRS and CDR2 YFSETQ. The CDR3 is made up of 12 amino acids. V shed 4 bases and J 6 bases; nucleotides not matched to a gene: 4. Produced via immunoSEQ multiplex PCR; TCRdb's table is partial and in-frame only. The sample lists over 100,000 clones, 80% to 90% occurring once. Study-level points and caveats: CD8+ T cells (on average) carried more expanded clones than CD4+ T cells. Some patients who did not respond also had low normalized T-cell clonal expansion.

The origin of this receptor is an adult with an advanced solid tumor such as melanoma, head and neck, liver or kidney cancer. The chain has TRBV5-1 and TRBJ2-7; TRBD1 aligns across 7 bases. Specimen: CD4+ or CD8+ T cells sorted from blood, collected in a trial of the OX40 agonist ivuxolimab. In DNA form, the CDR3 reads TGCGCCAGCAGCCGTGGGACAGTCGAGCAGTACTTC. Protein sequence: CASSRGTVEQYF.